Included here is one T cell receptor (beta chain) sequence, with context. The CDR3 is made up of 16 amino acids. Germline V gene data show CDR1 as LGHDT and CDR2 as YNNKEL (reference sequence). V lost 4 bases and J lost 5; bases outside the gene matches: 8. Libraries were prepared by immunoSEQ multiplex PCR; TCRdb keeps only in-frame clonotypes and omits some of them. The sample includes over 250,000 clones, 75% to 90% seen only once; the top ten take around 13%. This sample was included in a study of blood T cell repertoires in COVID-19. Sequencing used peripheral blood. The chain carries TRBV3-1 (or the pseudogene TRBV3-2) and TRBJ2-1; TRBD2 matches at 10 bases. The sequence was collected from a woman aged 55-75 years with acute or convalescent COVID-19. The CDR3 bases are TGTGCCAGCAGCCCGGGTGGACTAGCGGTGCACAATGAGCAGTTCTTC. It specifies CASSPGGLAVHNEQFF.